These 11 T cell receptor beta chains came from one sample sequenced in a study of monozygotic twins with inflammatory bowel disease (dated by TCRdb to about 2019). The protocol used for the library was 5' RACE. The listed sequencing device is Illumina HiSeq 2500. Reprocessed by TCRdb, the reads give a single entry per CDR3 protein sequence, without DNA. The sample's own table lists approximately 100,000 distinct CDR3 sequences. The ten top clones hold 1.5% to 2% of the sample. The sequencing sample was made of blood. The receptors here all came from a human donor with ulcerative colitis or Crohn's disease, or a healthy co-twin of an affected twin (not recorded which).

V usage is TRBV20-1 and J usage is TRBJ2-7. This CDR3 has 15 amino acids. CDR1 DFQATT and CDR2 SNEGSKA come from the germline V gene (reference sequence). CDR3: CSARHSTVLSYEQYF.

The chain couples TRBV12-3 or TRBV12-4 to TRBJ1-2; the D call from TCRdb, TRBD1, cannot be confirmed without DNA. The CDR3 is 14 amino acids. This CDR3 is CASRLSRQGDGYTF.

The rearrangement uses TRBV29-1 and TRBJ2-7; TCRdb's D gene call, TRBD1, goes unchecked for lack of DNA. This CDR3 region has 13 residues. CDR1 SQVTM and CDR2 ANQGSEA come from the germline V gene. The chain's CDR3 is CSVAKGQGYEQYF.

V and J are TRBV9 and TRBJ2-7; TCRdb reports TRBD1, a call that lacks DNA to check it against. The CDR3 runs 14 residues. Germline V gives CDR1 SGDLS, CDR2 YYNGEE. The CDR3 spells CASSVGPGGNEQYF.

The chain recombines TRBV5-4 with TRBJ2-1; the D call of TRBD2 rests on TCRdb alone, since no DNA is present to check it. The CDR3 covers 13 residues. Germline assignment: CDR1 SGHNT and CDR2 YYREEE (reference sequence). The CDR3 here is CASDGGTDNEQFF.

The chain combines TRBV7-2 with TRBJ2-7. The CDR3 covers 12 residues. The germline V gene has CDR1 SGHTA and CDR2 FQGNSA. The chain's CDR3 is CASSLVDYEQYF.

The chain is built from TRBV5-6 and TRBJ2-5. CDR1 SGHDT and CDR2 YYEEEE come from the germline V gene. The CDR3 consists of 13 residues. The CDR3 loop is CASSLPTKETQYF.

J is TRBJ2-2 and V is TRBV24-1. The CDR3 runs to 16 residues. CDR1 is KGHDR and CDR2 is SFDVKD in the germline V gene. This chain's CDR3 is CATSDFTALRTGELFF.

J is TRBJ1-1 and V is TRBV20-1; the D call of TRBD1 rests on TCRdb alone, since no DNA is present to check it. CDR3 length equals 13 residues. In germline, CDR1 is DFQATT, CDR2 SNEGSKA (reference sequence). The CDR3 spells CSAGGGGMVTAFF.

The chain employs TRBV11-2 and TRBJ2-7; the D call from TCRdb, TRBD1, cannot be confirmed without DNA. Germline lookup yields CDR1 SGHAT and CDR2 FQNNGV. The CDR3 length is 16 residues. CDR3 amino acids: CASSFWATGTSYEQYF. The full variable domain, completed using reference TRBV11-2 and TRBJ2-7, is EAGVAQSPRYKIIEKRQSVAFWCNPISGHATLYWYQQILGQGPKLLIQFQNNGVVDDSQLPKDRFSAERLKGVDSTLKIQPAKLEDSAVYLCASSFWATGTSYEQYFGPGTRLTVT.

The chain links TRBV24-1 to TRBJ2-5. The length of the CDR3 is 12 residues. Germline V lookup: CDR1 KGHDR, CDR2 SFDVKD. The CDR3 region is CATSDLGETQYF.